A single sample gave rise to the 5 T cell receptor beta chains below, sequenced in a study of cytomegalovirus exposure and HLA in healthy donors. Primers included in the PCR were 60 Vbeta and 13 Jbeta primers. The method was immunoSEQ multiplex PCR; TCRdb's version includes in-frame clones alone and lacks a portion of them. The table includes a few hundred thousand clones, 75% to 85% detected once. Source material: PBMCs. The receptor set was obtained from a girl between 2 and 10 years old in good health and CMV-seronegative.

The CDR3 sequence is CASSFFPGQAYEQYF. In nucleotides, the CDR3 is TGTGCCAGCAGTTTTTTTCCAGGTCAGGCTTACGAGCAGTACTTC. The V gene is TRBV6-5, the J gene TRBJ2-7, with D unresolved. V was cut by 4 bases and J by 4 bases, with 17 bases left in between. This CDR3 contains 15 residues. Looked up from germline, CDR1 is MNHEY and CDR2 is SVGAGI.

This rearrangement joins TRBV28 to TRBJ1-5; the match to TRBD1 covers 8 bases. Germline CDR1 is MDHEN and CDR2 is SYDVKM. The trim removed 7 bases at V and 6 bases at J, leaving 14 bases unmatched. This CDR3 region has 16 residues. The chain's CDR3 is CASIKSGQGFSQPQHF. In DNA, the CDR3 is TGTGCCAGCATCAAATCCGGACAGGGCTTTAGTCAGCCCCAGCATTTT.

The DNA for the CDR3 is TGTGCCAGCAGCCAAGACCCAACAGGGCGGGGGGAATTTTACGAGCAGTACTTC. Amino acid sequence: CASSQDPTGRGEFYEQYF. The chain combines TRBV4-2 with TRBJ2-7, with 8 bases matching TRBD2. There are 18 residues in the CDR3. Trimming cost V 0 bases and J 4 bases; bases outside gene matches: 14. Germline CDR1 reads LGHNA; CDR2 reads YNFKEQ.

In DNA, the CDR3 is TGTGCCAGCTACTCTTCGGAGGGACAGGGGGCTGGAGAGACCCAGTACTTC. It translates to CASYSSEGQGAGETQYF. This chain uses TRBV13 with TRBJ2-5; TRBD1 agrees at 12 bases. The length of the CDR3 is 17 residues. Per the germline V gene, CDR1 is PRHDT and CDR2 is FYEKMQ (reference sequence). J gave up 4 bases and V 8 bases, and 14 bases lay outside the gene matches.

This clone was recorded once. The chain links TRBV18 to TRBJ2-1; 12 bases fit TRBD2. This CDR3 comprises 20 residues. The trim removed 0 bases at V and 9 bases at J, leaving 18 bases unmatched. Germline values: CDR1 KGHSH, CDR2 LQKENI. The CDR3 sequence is CASSPPTTSGGFLPFREQFF. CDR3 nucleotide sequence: TGTGCCAGCTCACCACCAACCACTAGCGGGGGGTTCCTACCCTTCCGTGAGCAGTTCTTC.